This TCR beta chain was documented in a study of regulatory T cells in long-lasting Graves disease. Noted time point: persistent/refractory GD, antithyroid drugs over 5 years with positive TRAb. Preparation of the TCR library used RNA extracted from PBMCs. This clonotype was observed a few times. Arm-PCR of CDR3 regions and iRepertoire HTBI primers were used to build TCR beta libraries. TCRdb re-derived calls from the multiplex PCR reads in MiXCR, one entry per CDR3 protein. This sample has about 430,000 distinct CDR3 sequences; approximately 22% occur once, and the top ten carry 13% to 15%. CDR1 is SGDLS, CDR2 YYNGEE, per germline. V shed 4 bases and J 8 bases; nucleotides not matched to a gene: 5. The CDR3 has 13 amino acids.

This TCR was recovered from a female donor with Graves disease. Sample: peripheral blood mononuclear cells (PBMCs), taken when the disease was refractory, from a patient treated with antithyroid drugs. This rearrangement joins TRBV9 to TRBJ2-4; 8 nucleotides agree with TRBD2. The CDR3 DNA reads as TGTGCCAGCAGCCCAGGGCGGGAGGACATTCAGTACTTC. It specifies CASSPGREDIQYF.